This passage covers 24 T cell receptor beta chains from one sample sequenced in a study of blood T cell repertoires in COVID-19. Here immunoSEQ multiplex PCR was the method, and the copy in TCRdb shows in-frame clones only, minus some. The table shows around 150,000 clones, with around 85% occurring only once. Sequencing was done on a sample of peripheral blood. Receptors originate from a man between 70 and 80 years old with acute or convalescent COVID-19.

This clone was detected only once. The chain recombines TRBV10-3 with TRBJ2-3; the match to TRBD2 covers 8 bases. Germline lookup yields CDR1 ENHRY and CDR2 SYGVKD. The trim removed 8 bases at V and 5 bases at J, leaving 9 bases unmatched. The CDR3 covers 14 residues. This chain's CDR3 is CAIGDGREGDTQYF. For the CDR3, the DNA is TGTGCCATCGGGGACGGCCGGGAGGGAGATACGCAGTATTTT.

The rearrangement uses TRBV24-1 and TRBJ1-2, with a weak D call TRBD1 (5 bases). Germline V lookup: CDR1 KGHDR, CDR2 SFDVKD. The CDR3 consists of 14 residues. Trimming pared 2 bases from V and 8 bases from J, leaving 14 bases between. CDR3 amino acids: CATSDSQGFTGYTF. The CDR3 coding sequence is TGTGCCACCAGTGATTCCCAGGGCTTTACGGGCTACACCTTC.

In nucleotides, the CDR3 is TGTGCCAGCAGTGAAGGGACAGCAAACACTGAAGCTTTCTTT. The encoded protein is CASSEGTANTEAFF. The V and J genes are TRBV2 and TRBJ1-1, with a tentative D call TRBD1 (6 bases). Trimming removed 1 base from V and 2 bases from J, with 8 bases in between. The CDR3 runs 14 residues. Germline loops: CDR1 SNHLY, CDR2 FYNNEI. The full variable domain, in which reference TRBV2 and TRBJ1-1 provide the parts outside the CDR3, is EPEVTQTPSHQVTQMGQEVILRCVPISNHLYFYWYRQILGQKVEFLVSFYNNEISEKSEIFDDQFSVERPDGSNFTLKIRSTKLEDSAMYFCASSEGTANTEAFFGQGTRLTVV.

This clone was counted once. The V call is TRBV24-1, the J call TRBJ2-1, with 12 bases lining up with TRBD1. CDR1 and CDR2 from the germline V gene are KGHDR and SFDVKD. The CDR3 loop spans 18 amino acids. Losses at the gene ends were 0 bases for V and 8 bases for J; bases not matched to a gene: 10. The CDR3 is CATSDLAPGTGGRYEQFF. The CDR3 DNA follows: TGTGCCACCAGTGATTTGGCCCCCGGGACAGGGGGCAGGTATGAGCAGTTCTTC.

The rearrangement joins TRBV11-3 to TRBJ2-7; 7 positions agree with TRBD1. Germline loops: CDR1 SGHNT, CDR2 YENEEA. The CDR3 consists of 15 residues. V was clipped by 1 base and J by 4 bases; unmatched bases: 7. The CDR3 DNA reads TGTGCCAGCAGCTTAGGACCGGGACAGAGTTACGAGCAGTACTTC. It is translated as CASSLGPGQSYEQYF.

The genes are TRBV5-1 and TRBJ2-7; the match to TRBD2 covers 13 bases. CDR3 length equals 14 residues. V lost 4 bases, J lost 6 bases, and 4 bases stayed unmatched. Germline CDR1 reads SGHRS; CDR2 reads YFSETQ. CDR3 DNA: TGCGCCAGCAGCCCGGGACTAGCGGGAATCGAGCAGTACTTC. It specifies CASSPGLAGIEQYF. Full variable domain (rest looked up from reference TRBV5-1 and TRBJ2-7): KAGVTQTPRYLIKTRGQQVTLSCSPISGHRSVSWYQQTPGQGLQFLFEYFSETQRNKGNFPGRFSGRQFSNSRSEMNVSTLELGDSALYLCASSPGLAGIEQYFGPGTRLTVT.

The rearrangement joins TRBV2 to TRBJ1-5; TRBD1 is a possible D gene (5 bases). Germline CDR1 is SNHLY and CDR2 is FYNNEI. The CDR3 has 14 amino acids. Trimming took 6 bases from V and 7 from J, leaving 16 bases between them. The CDR3 bases are TGTGCCAGCAGCGGGGACTCTCCGGGCCAGCCCCAGCATTTT. Encoded protein: CASSGDSPGQPQHF.

This clone was detected a few times. The junction shows a germline mismatch at one end, possibly a read error. This chain uses TRBV7-7 with TRBJ2-7; D ambiguous. The CDR3 contains 16 residues. The germline V gene encodes CDR1 SSHAT and CDR2 FNYEAQ (reference sequence). The DNA for the CDR3 is TGTGCTAGCAGCTTACTTCCCGACACGGAATCCTACGAGCAGTACTTC. Its translation is CASSLLPDTESYEQYF.

The chain couples TRBV27 to TRBJ1-6; D is possibly TRBD1 (5 bases). V was shortened by 8 bases and J by 4 bases, with 9 bases between the two germline ends. The CDR3 is made up of 13 amino acids. Germline V lookup: CDR1 MNHEY, CDR2 SMNVEV (reference sequence). CDR3 DNA: TGTGCCAGCCTGGCAGGGTATAATTCACCCCTCCACTTT. The encoded protein is CASLAGYNSPLHF.

The CDR3 DNA reads TGTGCCAGCAGCTTGAGGTGGACAACTAACTATGGCTACACCTTC. Translated: CASSLRWTTNYGYTF. The chain links TRBV5-4 to TRBJ1-2, with D maybe TRBD1 (5 bases). V gave up 1 base and J gave up 0 bases, with 10 bases separating them. Germline V gene data show CDR1 as SGHNT and CDR2 as YYREEE (reference sequence). The CDR3 runs 15 residues. The full variable domain, rest sourced from reference TRBV5-4 and TRBJ1-2, is ETGVTQSPTHLIKTRGQQVTLRCSSQSGHNTVSWYQQALGQGPQFIFQYYREEENGRGNFPPRFSGLQFPNYSSELNVNALELDDSALYLCASSLRWTTNYGYTFGSGTRLTVV.

The chain is built from TRBV24-1 and TRBJ2-6; 7 nucleotides line up with TRBD1. The CDR3 spans 17 residues. The V gene end was trimmed by 3 bases and the J gene end by 4 bases; junction bases not matched to a gene: 8. CDR1 KGHDR and CDR2 SFDVKD come from the germline V gene. As DNA, the CDR3 is TGTGCCACCAGTGATGGGGGAGACAGGGCCGGGGCCAACGTCCTGACTTTC. Amino acid sequence: CATSDGGDRAGANVLTF.

The CDR3 reads CASSYSIAGGHGELFF. DNA for the CDR3: TGTGCCAGCAGTTATTCTATAGCGGGAGGACACGGGGAGCTGTTTTTT. The rearrangement joins TRBV6-2 or TRBV6-3 to TRBJ2-2, with 10 bases fitting TRBD2. Trimming took 3 bases from V and 7 from J; bases not matched to a gene: 8. The CDR3 contains 16 residues. Per germline, CDR1 MNHEY and CDR2 SVGEGT.

The chain employs TRBV7-2 and TRBJ1-2, with 7 bases that match TRBD1. Germline V gene lookup returns CDR1 SGHTA and CDR2 FQGNSA. The CDR3 is made up of 16 amino acids. Trimming removed 5 bases from V and 4 bases from J; junction bases left unmatched: 13. The CDR3 nucleotides read TGTGCCAGCAGCGCCACAGGGGCAGGGGGATTCTATGGCTACACCTTC. Translated: CASSATGAGGFYGYTF.

The CDR3 loop is CASSLVGTQYF. CDR3 DNA: TGTGCCAGCAGCTTGGTCGGTACGCAGTATTTT. The rearrangement joins TRBV5-6 to TRBJ2-3, with D uncertain. Trimming shortened V by 0 bases and J by 8 bases, and 4 bases separated the two germline ends. CDR1 and CDR2 (germline): SGHDT, YYEEEE. The CDR3 is 11 residues long.

The rearrangement links TRBV30 to TRBJ1-1; D is uncertain. The CDR3 runs to 11 residues. The V end was cut by 4 bases, the J end by 1 base, with 4 bases between. CDR1 and CDR2 from the germline V gene are GTSNPN and SVGIG (reference sequence). CDR3 region: CAWTKNTEAFF. The CDR3 DNA reads as TGTGCCTGGACAAAGAACACTGAAGCTTTCTTT.

The chain combines TRBV7-2 with TRBJ2-7; TRBD2 agrees at 12 bases. Trimming at V came to 1 base and at J to 4 bases, leaving 5 bases not matched to a gene. Germline V lookup: CDR1 SGHTA, CDR2 FQGNSA. The CDR3 is made up of 16 amino acids. CDR3 nucleotides: TGTGCCAGCAGCTTAGACAGGACTAGCGGGAATTACGAGCAGTACTTC. Translating gives CASSLDRTSGNYEQYF.

The rearrangement joins TRBV7-2 to TRBJ2-7; 7 nucleotides align to TRBD2. J was trimmed by 3 bases and V by 3 bases; bases with no gene match: 2. CDR1 SGHTA and CDR2 FQGNSA come from the germline V gene. CDR3 length: 13 amino acids. CDR3 bases: TGTGCCAGCAGCTTGGCGGGGGACTACGAGCAGTACTTC. This codes for CASSLAGDYEQYF.

The chain links TRBV7-2 to TRBJ2-7; D not certain. Trimming pared 2 bases from V and 0 bases from J, leaving 8 bases between. Per germline, CDR1 SGHTA and CDR2 FQGNSA. The CDR3 runs 14 residues. The CDR3 sequence: CASSLHPSSYEQYF. Written as DNA, the CDR3 is TGTGCCAGCAGCTTACACCCGAGCTCCTACGAGCAGTACTTC.

The genes are TRBV18 and TRBJ1-5, with D unclear. The CDR3 consists of 10 residues. Germline V gives CDR1 KGHSH, CDR2 LQKENI. With 5 bases removed from V and 15 bases from J, the gap between germline ends came to 11 bases. The CDR3, as DNA: TGTGCCAGCTCATCAGGCCCGAGGCATTTT. Translation: CASSSGPRHF.

This rearrangement joins TRBV7-2 to TRBJ1-2, with a weak D call TRBD1 (5 bases). V lost 1 base and J 7 bases, leaving 16 bases between the germline ends. This CDR3 comprises 15 residues. The germline gives CDR1 SGHTA, CDR2 FQGNSA. CDR3 bases: TGTGCCAGCAGCTTAGGGGCAGGGCCCTCGGGTGGCTACACCTTC. It encodes CASSLGAGPSGGYTF.

This clone has only one observation. The V and J genes are TRBV28 and TRBJ1-1; D gene unclear. V was clipped by 1 base and J by 5 bases, with 8 bases between them. CDR1 is MDHEN, CDR2 SYDVKM, per germline. CDR3 length equals 13 residues. The CDR3 sequence: CASSLSRVTEAFF. The CDR3 region has the DNA TGTGCCAGCAGTTTATCCCGGGTTACTGAAGCTTTCTTT.

V and J are TRBV19 and TRBJ2-2, with 9 bases fitting TRBD2. The CDR3 spans 15 residues. Germline assignment: CDR1 LNHDA and CDR2 SQIVND (reference sequence). The junction had 4 bases not matched to a gene; V was cut back by 3 bases and J by 5 bases. CDR3: CASSILAGRTGELFF. In DNA, the CDR3 is TGTGCCAGTAGTATTCTAGCGGGAAGGACCGGGGAGCTGTTTTTT.

The chain carries TRBV19 and TRBJ2-3; 10 bases are shared with TRBD2. Germline values: CDR1 LNHDA, CDR2 SQIVND (reference sequence). Trimming removed 3 bases from V and 4 bases from J; junction bases left unmatched: 7. The CDR3 covers 16 residues. The CDR3 sequence is CASSIGLAGVADTQYF. CDR3 coding DNA: TGTGCCAGTAGTATTGGTCTAGCGGGAGTCGCAGATACGCAGTATTTT.

This chain uses TRBV28 with TRBJ2-7; a weak D match, TRBD1 (5 bases). The CDR3 covers 14 residues. The ends were cut back, 5 bases at V and 0 bases at J, with 11 bases in the middle. Germline V gives CDR1 MDHEN, CDR2 SYDVKM. CDR3 DNA sequence: TGTGCCAGCAGTGGTCGGACACCCTCCTACGAGCAGTACTTC. Residues: CASSGRTPSYEQYF.